This is a list of T cell receptor beta chains from one sample in a study of control samples from healthy donors and cancer patients. TCRdb keeps only in-frame clones here, not all; method: immunoSEQ multiplex PCR. This sample has more than 50,000 clones; over 75% occur once, and the top ten carry approximately 3.8%. Sequencing input: blood. The receptors stem from a man aged 45-65 years in good health. Both conserved end residues are part of each CDR3. Each record gives: V gene, clone size, CDR3 protein. Clone size is stated in some rows and not others, as once, few, many or a class when expanded.

>TRBV6-5|few
CASSFTGTGDYEQYF
>TRBV24-1|.
CATSDAGPYNEQFF
>TRBV7-9|.
CASSSAGTDTQYF
>TRBV7-2|.
CASSGPVVVAANTGELFF
>TRBV7-9|.
CASSSRGSHYNEQFF
>TRBV4-3|.
CASSQGLRDASPLHF
>TRBV28|once
CASTPGQGFLSNQPQHF
>TRBV24-1|.
CATSDRLTEGQGPGVGNYGYTF
>TRBV19|.
CASSSRGSSGNTIYF
>TRBV10-3|.
CAISDGRNTEAFF
>TRBV6-5|.
CASRINREVGSPLHF
>TRBV30|.
CAWEGTANSPLHF
>TRBV28|once
CASSELVGGYNEQFF
>TRBV5-1|.
CASSFASGSYEQYF
>TRBV28|.
CATATGDQPQHF
>TRBV4-1|once
CASSQDPGSTDTQYF
>TRBV28|.
CASSPGLADTGELFF
>TRBV28|.
CASRTSGNTIYF
>TRBV7-2|.
CASSLRGLDSPLHF
>TRBV28|once
CASSSPTSGVHNEQFF
>TRBV19|.
CASSIREGNGYTF
>TRBV11-2|.
CASSLSAASFVLPGNTIYF
>TRBV7-9|.
CASSPPGLEETQYF
>TRBV28|.
CASSSTGFEVYEQYF
>TRBV18|.
CASSPHEGGNTEAFF
>TRBV7-9|.
CASSYKGLWSYEQYF
>TRBV11-3|.
CASSLDRNGDTQYF
>TRBV24-1|.
CATSDTQGNGNTIYF
>TRBV6-1|.
CASSEAEGKFTEAFF